The present TCR beta chain was sequenced within a study of blood T cell repertoires in COVID-19. Across the whole study: From T cells, B-cell-depleted T cells, or PBMCs came the material, which was cDNA or gDNA.

V lost 4 bases and J lost 4; bases outside the gene matches: 3. Germline V lookup: CDR1 LNHNV, CDR2 YYDKDF (reference sequence). The CDR3 has 15 residues. This clone was observed a few times. Original processing notes: Amplification with reference gene primers provided the estimates of nucleated cell counts. Assay: immunoSEQ multiplex PCR; the TCRdb copy retains only in-frame clones and omits some. D and trimming were read from the DNA, whereas the V and J calls and clone size are those reported in that table. The table lists about 160,000 clones, 60% to 85% of them singletons, with approximately 7.7% in the top ten. Seattle cases were enrolled at active infection and followed longitudinally.

Sequencing was done on a sample of peripheral blood. This TCR came from a woman aged 60 to 75 with COVID-19, enrolled during active disease. The chain uses TRBV15 and TRBJ2-3; 12 bases agree with TRBD1. CDR3 loop: CATSTGTGGSDTQYF. The CDR3 region has the DNA TGTGCCACCAGCACAGGGACAGGGGGCTCAGATACGCAGTATTTT.